This T cell receptor (beta chain) derives from a study of early T cells in non-severe SARS-CoV-2 infection. This clonotype was detected many times. A single record per CDR3 protein comes from TCRdb applying MiXCR to the 5' RACE reads. In the table there are roughly 32,000 distinct CDR3 sequences, 9% of which are singletons. CDR1 and CDR2 from the germline V gene are MNHEY and SVGEGT. The CDR3 sequence is 14 residues long. The V segment lost 6 bases and the J segment 4 bases; nucleotides outside the gene matches: 8. Material: whole blood. V usage is TRBV6-2 or TRBV6-3 and J usage is TRBJ2-7; TRBD1 matches 8 bases. This TCR was recovered from an adult who was a healthcare worker with PCR-confirmed SARS-CoV-2 infection or an uninfected control (not recorded which). The CDR3 sequence: CASRGTGPRYEQYF. The CDR3, as DNA: TGTGCCAGCAGAGGGACAGGCCCGCGTTACGAGCAGTACTTC.